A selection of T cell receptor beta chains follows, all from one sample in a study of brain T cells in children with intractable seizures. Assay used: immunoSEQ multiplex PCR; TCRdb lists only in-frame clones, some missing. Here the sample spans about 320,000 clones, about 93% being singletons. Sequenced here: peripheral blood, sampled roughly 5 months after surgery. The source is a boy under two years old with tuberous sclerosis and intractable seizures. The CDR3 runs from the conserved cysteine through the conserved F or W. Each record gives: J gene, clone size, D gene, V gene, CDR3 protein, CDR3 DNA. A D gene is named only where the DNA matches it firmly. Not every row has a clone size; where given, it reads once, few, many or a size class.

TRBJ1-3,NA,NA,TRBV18,CASSPTGDSGNTIYF,TGTGCCAGCTCACCGACAGGAGACTCTGGAAACACCATATATTTT
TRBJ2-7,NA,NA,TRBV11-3,CASSRRAKGSHYEQYF,TGTGCCAGCAGCCGGCGGGCCAAGGGAAGCCACTACGAGCAGTACTTC
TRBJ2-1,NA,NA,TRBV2,CASSPPAEESYNEQFF,TGTGCCAGCAGCCCCCCTGCGGAGGAGTCCTACAATGAGCAGTTCTTC
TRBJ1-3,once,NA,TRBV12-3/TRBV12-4,CASRPQGNTIYF,TGTGCCAGCAGGCCCCAGGGAAACACCATATATTTT
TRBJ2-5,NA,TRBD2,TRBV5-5,CASSLVGKGAGGFQETQYF,TGTGCCAGCAGCTTGGTCGGGAAGGGAGCGGGGGGATTCCAAGAGACCCAGTACTTC
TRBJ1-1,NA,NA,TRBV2,CASVWTVNTEAFF,TGTGCCAGCGTTTGGACGGTGAACACTGAAGCTTTCTTT
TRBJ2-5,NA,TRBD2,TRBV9,CASSSGTSGRRQETQYF,TGTGCCAGCAGCTCTGGGACTAGCGGGAGGCGCCAAGAGACCCAGTACTTC
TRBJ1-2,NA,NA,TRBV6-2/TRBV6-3,CASSYSLSEMMNGYTF,TGTGCCAGCAGTTACTCCCTATCAGAGATGATGAATGGCTACACCTTC
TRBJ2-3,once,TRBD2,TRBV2,CASSVGAGGSTDTQYF,TGTGCCAGCAGTGTTGGAGCGGGAGGAAGCACAGATACGCAGTATTTT
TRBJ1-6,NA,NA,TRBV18,CASSPLAQKNSPLHF,TGTGCCAGCTCACCACTTGCACAGAAAAATTCACCCCTCCACTTT
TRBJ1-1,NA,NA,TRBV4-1,CASSQTTMSSMNTEAFF,TGCGCCAGCAGCCAAACCACGATGAGTTCGATGAACACTGAAGCTTTCTTT
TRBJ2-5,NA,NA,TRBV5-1,CASSLEGPLGETQYF,TGCGCCAGCAGCTTGGAGGGGCCCCTCGGTGAGACCCAGTACTTC
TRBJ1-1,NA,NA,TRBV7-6,CASSSVWDSKAVEAFF,TGTGCCAGCAGCTCTGTTTGGGACTCTAAGGCGGTTGAAGCTTTCTTT
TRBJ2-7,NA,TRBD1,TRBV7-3,CASSPPGQGASLQYF,TGTGCCAGCAGCCCTCCGGGACAGGGGGCGTCATTACAGTACTTC
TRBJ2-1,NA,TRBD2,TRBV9,CASSVSGSYNEQFF,TGTGCCAGCAGCGTTAGCGGGTCTTACAATGAGCAGTTCTTC
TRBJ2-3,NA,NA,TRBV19,CASSISTDTQYF,TGTGCCAGTAGTATCAGCACAGATACGCAGTATTTT
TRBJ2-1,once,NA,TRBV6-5,CASSFGGSGEQFF,TGTGCCAGCAGTTTTGGGGGTTCAGGCGAGCAGTTCTTC
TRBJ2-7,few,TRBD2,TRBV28,CASTPRRREVHEQYF,TGTGCCAGCACCCCCCGCCGGCGGGAGGTCCACGAGCAGTACTTC
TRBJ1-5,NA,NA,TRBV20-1,CSASNSNQPQHF,TGCAGTGCTAGTAATAGCAATCAGCCCCAGCATTTT
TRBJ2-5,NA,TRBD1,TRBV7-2,CASSSGQPIQETQYF,TGTGCCAGCAGCTCGGGACAGCCGATCCAAGAGACCCAGTACTTC
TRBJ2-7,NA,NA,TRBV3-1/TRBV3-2,CASSQSTTRREQYF,TGTGCCAGCAGCCAATCGACTACTCGACGGGAGCAGTACTTC
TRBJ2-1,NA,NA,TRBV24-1,CATGESGISYNEQFF,TGTGCCACCGGGGAATCGGGGATCTCCTACAATGAGCAGTTCTTC
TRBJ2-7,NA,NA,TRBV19,CASSITHRAEQYF,TGTGCCAGTAGTATAACTCACAGAGCCGAGCAGTACTTC
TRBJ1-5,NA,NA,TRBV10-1,CASSRGASNQPQHF,TGCGCCAGCAGTCGGGGGGCGAGCAATCAGCCCCAGCATTTT
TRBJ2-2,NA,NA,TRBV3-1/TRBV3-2,CASSQDRAVPGELFF,TGTGCCAGCAGCCAAGATCGGGCGGTCCCCGGGGAGCTGTTTTTT
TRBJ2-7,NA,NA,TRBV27,CASSYGGVKGFYEQYF,TGTGCCAGCAGTTACGGAGGGGTGAAGGGCTTTTACGAGCAGTACTTC